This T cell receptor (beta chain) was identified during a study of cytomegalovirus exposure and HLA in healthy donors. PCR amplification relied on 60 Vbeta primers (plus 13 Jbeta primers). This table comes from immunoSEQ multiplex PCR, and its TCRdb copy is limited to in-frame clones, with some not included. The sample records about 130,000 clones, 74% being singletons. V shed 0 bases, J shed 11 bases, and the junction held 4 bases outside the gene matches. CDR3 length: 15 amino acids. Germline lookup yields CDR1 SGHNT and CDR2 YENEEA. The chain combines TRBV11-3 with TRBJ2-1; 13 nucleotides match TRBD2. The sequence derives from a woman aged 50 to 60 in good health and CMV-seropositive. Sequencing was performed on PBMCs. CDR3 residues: CASSLDVTSGGKQFF. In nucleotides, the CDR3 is TGTGCCAGCAGCTTAGATGTGACTAGCGGGGGGAAGCAGTTCTTC.